The 25 T cell receptor beta chains below all came from one sample that was sequenced in a study of CD8+CD57+ T cells in acquired aplastic anemia. All patients picked for sequencing had shown, by flow cytometry, an expansion of CD8+CD57+ cells. The study profiled TCR beta VDJ and CDR3 using genomic DNA as template. A single record per CDR3 protein comes from TCRdb applying MiXCR to the reads. The repertoire holds some 150,000 distinct CDR3 sequences, with over 55% as singletons. Sequenced sample: sorted CD4+, CD8+, or CD8+CD57+ T cells (not recorded which) from PBMCs. These receptors all stem from a human donor with aplastic anemia.

This chain links TRBV20-1 with TRBJ2-5; a weak D match, TRBD2 (6 bases). With the DNA end fitting TRBJ2-1 better, the J assignment may be wrong. The CDR3 spans 14 residues. Germline loops: CDR1 DFQATT, CDR2 SNEGSKA (reference sequence). The CDR3 bases are TGCAGTGCTAACACCGGGGGTCCCGGGAATGAGCAGTTCTTC. This codes for CSANTGGPGNEQFF.

This rearrangement joins TRBV5-6 to TRBJ2-5; unclear D gene. Germline loops: CDR1 SGHDT, CDR2 YYEEEE. V shed 0 bases and J shed 5 bases, with 14 bases lying between them. The CDR3 runs to 15 residues. The CDR3 sequence is CASSLVGRHGETQYF. In nucleotides, the CDR3 is TGTGCCAGCAGCTTGGTGGGCAGGCACGGCGAGACCCAGTACTTC.

The genes are TRBV20-1 and TRBJ2-5; 7 bases fit TRBD2. Germline-derived CDR1 and CDR2 are DFQATT and SNEGSKA (reference sequence). The CDR3 is 14 residues long. With 2 bases clipped from V and 1 base from J, the junction kept 4 bases outside the gene matches. Written as DNA, the CDR3 is TGCAGTGCTAGATCGCCTAGCGGCCAAGAGACCCAGTACTTC. As protein: CSARSPSGQETQYF.

The rearrangement joins TRBV29-1 to TRBJ2-7; TRBD1 aligns across 7 bases. Germline CDR1 SQVTM, CDR2 ANQGSEA. V lost 3 bases to trimming and J lost 7 bases; unmatched junction nucleotides: 6. There are 12 residues in the CDR3. The CDR3 nucleotides are TGCAGCGTTGATACAGGGGAAGATGAGCAGTACTTC. It translates to CSVDTGEDEQYF.

The chain carries TRBV7-3 and TRBJ2-7, with D perhaps matching TRBD1 or TRBD2 (5 bases each). Per germline, CDR1 SGHTA and CDR2 FQGTGA. The CDR3 covers 15 residues. V was trimmed by 4 bases and J by 1 base, leaving 14 bases between them. The chain's CDR3 is CASSSGPASSYEQYF. Written as DNA, the CDR3 is TGTGCCAGCAGCTCGGGGCCGGCTTCATCCTACGAGCAGTACTTC.

This clonotype was observed once. The chain combines TRBV10-3 with TRBJ1-2; D unresolved. CDR1 is ENHRY, CDR2 SYGVKD, per germline. Trimming shortened V by 2 bases and J by 4 bases, and 11 bases separated the two germline ends. CDR3 length equals 14 residues. Here the CDR3 reads CAISEGRALYGYTF. The CDR3 DNA reads TGTGCCATCAGTGAGGGTAGGGCCCTCTATGGCTACACCTTC.

The V gene is TRBV7-9, the J gene TRBJ2-2; D is perhaps TRBD1 (6 bases). The germline V and J ends were trimmed by 5 bases and 4 bases, with 11 bases remaining between them. CDR1 is SEHNR, CDR2 FQNEAQ, per germline (reference sequence). The CDR3 has 14 amino acids. The DNA of the CDR3 is TGTGCCAGCAGCCATAAGACAGGCACCGGGGAGCTGTTTTTT. Its translation: CASSHKTGTGELFF. Together with reference TRBV7-9 and TRBJ2-2, the CDR3 gives the full variable domain: DTGVSQNPRHKITKRGQNVTFRCDPISEHNRLYWYRQTLGQGPEFLTYFQNEAQLEKSRLLSDRFSAERPKGSFSTLEIQRTEQGDSAMYLCASSHKTGTGELFFGEGSRLTVL.

This clonotype was observed once. The J gene is TRBJ1-1, the V gene TRBV4-2; TRBD1 agrees at 7 bases. The V gene's germline CDR1 is LGHNA and CDR2 YNFKEQ. V shed 6 bases, J shed 7 bases, and the junction held 8 bases outside the gene matches. The CDR3 contains 13 residues. The CDR3: CASSDPGQNEAFF. CDR3 DNA: TGTGCCAGCAGTGACCCGGGACAGAATGAAGCTTTCTTT.

As for this clonotype: No conserved phenylalanine or tryptophan is present at the end of the CDR3, so a read error is the likely explanation. The genes are TRBV7-6 and TRBJ2-5; weak D call: TRBD2 (6 bases). Germline values: CDR1 SGHVS, CDR2 FNYEAQ. Trimming pared 5 bases from V and 5 bases from J, leaving 18 bases between. The CDR3 has 15 amino acids. DNA for the CDR3: TGTGCCAGCAGCCGGGGACTCCAAAGCCAGGAGACCCAGTACCTC. The encoded protein is CASSRGLQSQETQYL.

This clonotype was seen only a few times. The gene calls are TRBV7-3 and TRBJ2-3; the D gene could be TRBD1 or TRBD2 (5 bases each). V dropped 2 bases and J dropped 1 base, with 13 bases sitting between them. There are 16 residues in the CDR3. The germline V gene encodes CDR1 SGHTA and CDR2 FQGTGA. The CDR3 region is CASSLVAGTGTDTQYF. The CDR3 nucleotides read TGTGCCAGCAGCTTAGTCGCAGGGACGGGCACAGATACGCAGTATTTT.

Remarks on this clonotype: This may stem from a read error, because a much larger clone lies one nucleotide away. The V gene is TRBV5-6, the J gene TRBJ1-1; no clear D. CDR3 length equals 11 residues. V lost 3 bases and J lost 1, with 1 base in between. Germline-derived CDR1 and CDR2 are SGHDT and YYEEEE. Written as DNA, the CDR3 is TGTGCCAGCAGCTGGAACACTGAAGCTTTCTTT. Protein: CASSWNTEAFF.

The genes are TRBV25-1 and TRBJ1-2; D is perhaps TRBD1 (6 bases). Germline CDR1 MGHDK, CDR2 SYGVNS. The CDR3 sequence is 18 residues long. Trimming shortened V by 4 bases and J by 4 bases, and 25 bases separated the two germline ends. CDR3 loop: CASSAYPGQGGAGYGYTF. The CDR3 coding sequence is TGTGCCAGCAGTGCCTATCCGGGACAAGGCGGCGCTGGCTATGGCTACACCTTC.

The CDR3 DNA is TGCGCCAGCAGCCTGGACAGGGGTTCCTACAATGAGCAGTTCTTC. As protein: CASSLDRGSYNEQFF. The chain links TRBV4-3 to TRBJ2-1; 9 bases line up with TRBD1. The V gene end was trimmed by 4 bases and the J gene end by 1 base; junction bases not matched to a gene: 2. The CDR3 is 15 amino acids. Germline V gene sequence: CDR1 LGHNA, CDR2 YSLEER.

The V call is TRBV24-1, the J call TRBJ2-1, with 13 bases that match TRBD2. V lost 4 bases, J lost 0 bases, and 14 bases stayed unmatched. This CDR3 has 21 amino acids. Germline V lookup: CDR1 KGHDR, CDR2 SFDVKD. This CDR3 is CATSETGRTSGGAGSYNEQFF. The CDR3, as DNA: TGTGCCACCAGTGAGACAGGGCGCACTAGCGGGGGGGCCGGCTCCTACAATGAGCAGTTCTTC.

This clonotype came up a few times. The gene calls are TRBV5-8 and TRBJ2-5; 8 nucleotides line up with TRBD1. The CDR3 has 15 amino acids. Germline trimming cut 4 bases from V and 5 bases from J; bases unmatched to any gene: 10. The germline gives CDR1 SGHTS, CDR2 YDEGEE. The CDR3 region is CASSKGTGGEETQYF. The CDR3 DNA is TGTGCCAGCAGCAAGGGTACAGGGGGTGAGGAGACCCAGTACTTC.

This clonotype was counted a few times. V gene TRBV5-4 combines with J gene TRBJ2-5, with TRBD2 identical over 14 bases. Germline V gene data show CDR1 as SGHNT and CDR2 as YYREEE (reference sequence). Trimming took 0 bases from V and 10 from J; bases not matched to a gene: 8. CDR3 length: 16 amino acids. The CDR3 region has the DNA TGTGCCAGCAGCTTGGCGACAACTGGGACTAGCGGGAGCCAGTACTTC. Its translation: CASSLATTGTSGSQYF.

V and J are TRBV20-1 and TRBJ2-5, with 8 bases fitting TRBD1. Germline CDR1 is DFQATT and CDR2 is SNEGSKA (reference sequence). The CDR3 has 15 amino acids. V was pared by 7 bases and J by 0 bases, with 10 bases of the junction left unmatched. Here the CDR3 reads CSVTTSDRDQETQYF. CDR3 in DNA: TGCAGTGTAACGACCTCGGACAGGGACCAAGAGACCCAGTACTTC.

The V call is TRBV7-9, the J call TRBJ1-6, with 9 bases matching TRBD1. There are 14 residues in the CDR3. CDR1 is SEHNR and CDR2 is FQNEAQ in the germline V gene (reference sequence). J was trimmed by 10 bases and V by 6 bases; bases with no gene match: 7. The CDR3 DNA reads TGTGCCAGCAGTCTAACAGGGGGCTTGTCACCCCTCCACTTT. It encodes CASSLTGGLSPLHF.

This clonotype occurred a few times. The chain carries TRBV6-1 and TRBJ2-3; D gene uncertain. V was pared by 0 bases and J by 11 bases, with 12 bases between. The CDR3 has 13 residues. The V gene's germline CDR1 is MNHNS and CDR2 SASEGT. CDR3 DNA: TGTGCCAGCAGTGAAGCGCAAGAGAAGGAGCAGTATTTT. It is translated as CASSEAQEKEQYF.

The rearrangement uses TRBV4-2 and TRBJ1-6, with TRBD1 as a possible D gene (5 bases). The CDR3 is 17 residues long. Germline loops: CDR1 LGHNA, CDR2 YNFKEQ. Trimming pared 5 bases from V and 6 bases from J, leaving 20 bases between. CDR3 in DNA: TGTGCCAGCAGCAAGGGACTACCCCTACTCGTTAATTCACCCCTCCACTTT. Its translation is CASSKGLPLLVNSPLHF.

The V and J genes are TRBV7-8 and TRBJ2-1; D remains unclear. The CDR3 is 14 residues long. V gave up 5 bases and J gave up 3 bases, with 11 bases separating them. Germline V gives CDR1 SGHVS, CDR2 FQNEAQ. The DNA for the CDR3 is TGTGCCAGCAGCCCTACTATGGGCTACAATGAGCAGTTCTTC. It specifies CASSPTMGYNEQFF.

J is TRBJ1-5 and V is TRBV10-3; D gene uncertain. CDR3 size: 16 residues. Germline V CDR1 and CDR2: ENHRY, SYGVKD. Trimming took 2 bases from V and 7 from J, leaving 18 bases between them. CDR3 nucleotides: TGTGCCATCAGTGAGCGGAGACTTATGGATAGCCAGCCCCAGCATTTT. Protein product: CAISERRLMDSQPQHF.

The chain couples TRBV19 to TRBJ2-7; no clear D. This CDR3 contains 14 residues. CDR1 is LNHDA and CDR2 is SQIVND in the germline V gene (reference sequence). V was shortened by 9 bases and J by 3 bases, with 18 bases between the two germline ends. DNA of the CDR3: TGTGCCAGCAGCCCCGGGCCGGACCGCTACGAGCAGTACTTC. Protein sequence: CASSPGPDRYEQYF.

The chain links TRBV19 to TRBJ2-5, with 8 bases fitting TRBD2. The CDR3 is 16 residues long. Trimming cost V 7 bases and J 2 bases; bases outside gene matches: 12. Germline CDR1 is LNHDA and CDR2 is SQIVND (reference sequence). The DNA of the CDR3 is TGTGCCAGTAAGCAATCCGGGACTAGGGGTCAAGAGACCCAGTACTTC. Its translation: CASKQSGTRGQETQYF.

In this sample, this clonotype turned up a few times. V is TRBV7-8 and J is TRBJ2-1; D is unresolved. The V end was cut by 2 bases, the J end by 5 bases, with 7 bases between. CDR1 is SGHVS, CDR2 FQNEAQ, per germline. The CDR3 totals 13 residues. Written as DNA, the CDR3 is TGTGCCAGCAGCTTACCCATTCACAATGAGCAGTTCTTC. The encoded protein is CASSLPIHNEQFF.